This T cell receptor beta chain was identified in a study of early T cells in non-severe SARS-CoV-2 infection. Study details: The chains were unpaired, and the sequenced material was bulk RNA from unsorted whole blood.

TCRdb re-derived calls from the 5' RACE reads in MiXCR, one entry per CDR3 protein. The sample includes tens of thousands of distinct CDR3 sequences, less than 8% of them seen just once. This clonotype was counted many times. This sample comprised whole blood, obtained at baseline. This TCR derives from an adult who was a healthcare worker with PCR-confirmed SARS-CoV-2 infection or an uninfected control (not recorded which).

The CDR3 here is CASSLGPQGPLSTQYF. The CDR3 DNA sequence: TGTGCCAGCAGCTTAGGACCCCAGGGCCCTTTGAGTACGCAGTATTTT. The chain employs TRBV11-2 and TRBJ2-3; perhaps TRBD1 as D (5 bases). V was shortened by 1 base and J by 8 bases, with 19 bases between the two germline ends. The germline CDR1 and CDR2 sequences are SGHAT and FQNNGV. The CDR3 is 16 amino acids.